The T cell receptor (beta chain) under discussion was sequenced for a study of human T cells and chemical hapten exposure. Background on the study: Investigators sensitized roughly 2 cm by roughly 2 cm of upper inner arm skin with 2% DPC. General observations from the study: Among expanded TCRs, significantly more large CDR3 similarity clusters formed than among controls.

Stated time point: patch test 1, 2 weeks after DPC sensitization. The treatment is: therapeutic diphenylcyclopropenone sensitization with weekly scalp DPC. How the authors handled the data: A typical sample had 95,000 to 100,000 TCRs, with about 23,224 to 750,000 overall. TCRdb processed the RACE reads anew with MiXCR; each CDR3 protein has one entry. The V and J calls reflect TCRdb's pipeline rather than the authors' work. Of 380,000 or so distinct CDR3 sequences listed, 4.8% are singletons. Per germline, CDR1 KGHDR and CDR2 SFDVKD. The CDR3 totals 13 residues. Trimming pared 4 bases from V and 11 bases from J, leaving 14 bases between. In this sample, this clonotype turned up many times. Antigen: not known.

The sequenced sample was whole blood, obtained in connection with sensitization to the hapten diphenylcyclopropenone (DPC). The TCR was taken from a woman between 45 and 60 years old with alopecia areata. Some clones in this sample may be carry-over from other donors' samples. The chain links TRBV24-1 to TRBJ1-5; possible D gene TRBD1, 6 bases. In nucleotides, the CDR3 is TGTGCCACCAGTGAGCGGGACATAGAAGCCCAGCATTTT. It encodes CATSERDIEAQHF.